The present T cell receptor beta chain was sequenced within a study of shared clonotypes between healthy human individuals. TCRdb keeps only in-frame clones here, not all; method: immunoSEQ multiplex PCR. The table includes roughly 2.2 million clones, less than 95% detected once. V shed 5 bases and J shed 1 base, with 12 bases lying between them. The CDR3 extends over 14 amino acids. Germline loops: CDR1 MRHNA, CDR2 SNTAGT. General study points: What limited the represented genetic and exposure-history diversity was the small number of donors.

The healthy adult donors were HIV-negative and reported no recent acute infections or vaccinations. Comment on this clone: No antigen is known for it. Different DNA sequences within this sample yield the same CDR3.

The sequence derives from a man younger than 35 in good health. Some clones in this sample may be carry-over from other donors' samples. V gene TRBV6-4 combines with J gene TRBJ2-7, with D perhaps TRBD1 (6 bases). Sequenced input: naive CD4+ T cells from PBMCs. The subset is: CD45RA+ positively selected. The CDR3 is CASSPDRTSYEQYF. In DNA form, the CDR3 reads TGTGCCAGCAGTCCCGACAGGACTTCCTACGAGCAGTACTTC.